This TCR beta chain derives from a study of T cells in women clearing cervical HPV infection. Study-level background: Blood came at first lesion visit for cases, post-clearance for controls.

Of note for this clone: Antigen specificity is unknown. The missing CDR3 end, 3 residues past where the read stops, is filled in from the germline J gene.

Clones were read by immunoSEQ multiplex PCR, and TCRdb kept only the in-frame ones, dropping some. This listing includes about 26,000 clones. HPV was found by MY09/MY11 PCR and dot-blot genotyping. Study findings and constraints: Repertoire richness, not evenness, was significantly elevated in CIN3+ cases versus controls.

V gave up 0 bases and J gave up 0 bases; unmatched junction bases: 8. Germline CDR1 DFQATT, CDR2 SNEGSKA (reference sequence). The CDR3 is 17 residues long. The V gene is TRBV20-1, the J gene TRBJ1-5, with TRBD1 matching 7 bases. Sequencing was carried out using blood buffy coat. The sequence was collected from a woman between 18 and 70 years old with a cervical HPV16 infection that either progressed to CIN3+ or cleared (not recorded which). The CDR3 DNA, read in part, is TGCAGTGCTAGAGATGTACAGGGGTTCGGTAGCAATCAGCCC. Protein product: CSARDVQGFGSNQP. The whole CDR3 sequence reads CSARDVQGFGSNQPQHF.